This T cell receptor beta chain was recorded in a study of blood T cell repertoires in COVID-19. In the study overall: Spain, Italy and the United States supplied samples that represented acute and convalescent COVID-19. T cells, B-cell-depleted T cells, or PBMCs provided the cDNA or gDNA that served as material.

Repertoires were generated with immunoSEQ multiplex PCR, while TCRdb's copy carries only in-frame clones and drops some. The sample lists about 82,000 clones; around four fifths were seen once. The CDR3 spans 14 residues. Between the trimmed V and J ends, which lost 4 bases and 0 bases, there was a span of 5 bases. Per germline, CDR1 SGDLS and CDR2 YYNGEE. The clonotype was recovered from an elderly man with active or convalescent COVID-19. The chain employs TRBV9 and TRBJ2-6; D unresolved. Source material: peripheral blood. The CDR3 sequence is CASSLPSGANVLTF. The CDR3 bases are TGTGCCAGCAGCCTACCCTCTGGGGCCAACGTCCTGACTTTC.